Below are 25 T cell receptor beta chains sequenced from a single sample in a study of identical twins. TCRdb reanalysed the 5' RACE reads using MiXCR and keeps one entry per CDR3 protein. The sample lists more than 200,000 distinct CDR3 sequences, over 11% occurring once. Input material: memory (CD45RO+) T cells sorted from blood. The receptors come from a woman younger than 30 in good health.

This clonotype was observed a few times. The rearrangement uses TRBV7-8 and TRBJ2-3; 8 bases fit TRBD2. CDR1 is SGHVS and CDR2 is FQNEAQ in the germline V gene. This CDR3 is 16 amino acids long. V shed 6 bases, J shed 5 bases, and the junction held 13 bases outside the gene matches. CDR3 in amino acids: CASRGAYAGGLDTQYF. CDR3 bases: TGTGCCAGCAGAGGCGCCTACGCGGGGGGCCTAGATACGCAGTATTTT.

V gene TRBV18 combines with J gene TRBJ1-2; perhaps TRBD1 as D (6 bases). V was shortened by 6 bases and J by 5 bases, with 13 bases between the two germline ends. CDR1 is KGHSH, CDR2 LQKENI, per germline. The CDR3 has 13 residues. Here the CDR3 reads CASSPEGGYGYTF. The CDR3, as DNA: TGTGCCAGCTCGCCGGAGGGGGGATATGGCTACACCTTC. Variable domain in full (rest from reference TRBV18 and TRBJ1-2): NAGVMQNPRHLVRRRGQEARLRCSPMKGHSHVYWYRQLPEEGLKFMVYLQKENIIDESGMPKERFSAEFPKEGPSILRIQQVVRGDSAAYFCASSPEGGYGYTFGSGTRLTVV.

The rearrangement links TRBV3-1 to TRBJ1-2; D is ambiguous. The CDR3 is 11 residues long. Germline V gene data show CDR1 as LGHDT and CDR2 as YNNKEL (reference sequence). Trimming cost V 3 bases and J 1 base, with 0 bases left between them. CDR3 nucleotide sequence: TGTGCCAGCAGCCATAACTATGGCTACACCTTC. Translating gives CASSHNYGYTF. Filled out from reference TRBV3-1 and TRBJ1-2, the complete variable domain reads DTAVSQTPKYLVTQMGNDKSIKCEQNLGHDTMYWYKQDSKKFLKIMFSYNNKELIINETVPNRFSPKSPDKAHLNLHINSLELGDSAVYFCASSHNYGYTFGSGTRLTVV.

This clonotype was counted a few times. This chain links TRBV7-2 with TRBJ2-3; D uncertain. The germline V gene has CDR1 SGHTA and CDR2 FQGNSA. There are 14 residues in the CDR3. With 8 bases removed from V and 3 bases from J, the gap between germline ends came to 15 bases. The CDR3 DNA follows: TGTGCCAGCGCCCCCGGTAGGAGTACAGATACGCAGTATTTT. Translation gives CASAPGRSTDTQYF.

This clonotype was seen a single time. The chain joins TRBV12-3 or TRBV12-4 to TRBJ2-3; 7 positions agree with TRBD1. V was clipped by 2 bases and J by 6 bases; unmatched bases: 11. This CDR3 spans 16 amino acids. In DNA, the CDR3 is TGTGCCAGCAGTTTAAGGGCAGGGGGTATGTTGGATACGCAGTATTTT. It is translated as CASSLRAGGMLDTQYF.

The chain employs TRBV5-1 and TRBJ2-5, with TRBD2 matching over 11 bases. Trimming took 7 bases from V and 4 from J; bases not matched to a gene: 9. This CDR3 contains 15 residues. Germline CDR1 SGHRS, CDR2 YFSETQ. The CDR3 sequence: CASRDSGRAGETQYF. Here the CDR3 DNA reads TGCGCCAGCCGAGATAGCGGGAGGGCCGGAGAGACCCAGTACTTC.

At least ten counts were recorded for this clonotype. An end of the junction does not agree with germline; a read error may underlie this. The chain uses TRBV5-6 and TRBJ2-5; D is perhaps TRBD1 (5 bases). CDR3 size: 15 residues. Germline CDR1 reads SGHDT; CDR2 reads YYEEEE. CDR3 coding DNA: TGTGCCAGCAGCAACACCGCAGGGTACCAGGAGACCCAGTACTTC. Translated: CASSNTAGYQETQYF.

This clonotype was found many times. The chain carries TRBV2 and TRBJ1-1, with TRBD1 as a possible D gene (5 bases). The CDR3 runs 13 residues. V was shortened by 6 bases and J by 1 base, with 9 bases between the two germline ends. The germline V gene encodes CDR1 SNHLY and CDR2 FYNNEI. The CDR3 loop is CASSEGPNTEAFF. The CDR3 nucleotides are TGTGCCAGCAGCGAGGGACCGAACACTGAAGCTTTCTTT. Complete variable domain (other parts from reference TRBV2 and TRBJ1-1): EPEVTQTPSHQVTQMGQEVILRCVPISNHLYFYWYRQILGQKVEFLVSFYNNEISEKSEIFDDQFSVERPDGSNFTLKIRSTKLEDSAMYFCASSEGPNTEAFFGQGTRLTVV.

V usage is TRBV9 and J usage is TRBJ2-2, with a tentative D call TRBD1 (5 bases). The germline V and J ends were trimmed by 4 bases and 2 bases, with 9 bases remaining between them. The CDR3 runs 14 residues. Per germline, CDR1 SGDLS and CDR2 YYNGEE. This chain's CDR3 is CASSWGPNTGELFF. CDR3 DNA sequence: TGTGCCAGCAGCTGGGGCCCTAACACCGGGGAGCTGTTTTTT.

The rearrangement uses TRBV11-2 and TRBJ2-3; D gene ambiguous. Germline CDR1 SGHAT, CDR2 FQNNGV. Trimming cost V 1 base and J 5 bases, with 13 bases left between them. CDR3 length: 15 amino acids. CDR3 nucleotides: TGTGCCAGCAGCTTAGGCACTATTCGTAAAGATACGCAGTATTTT. Its protein product is CASSLGTIRKDTQYF.

The sample holds many counts of this clonotype. The chain links TRBV7-6 to TRBJ1-5; D unresolved. CDR3 length: 13 residues. CDR1 and CDR2 from the germline V gene are SGHVS and FNYEAQ. The V end lost 5 bases, the J end lost 0 bases, and 5 bases lay between the germline ends. For the CDR3, the DNA is TGTGCCAGCAGCCAAAATAGCAATCAGCCCCAGCATTTT. It yields the protein CASSQNSNQPQHF.

This clonotype showed up just a few times. The rearrangement links TRBV5-1 to TRBJ1-4; the D gene is possibly TRBD1 (5 bases). Germline loops: CDR1 SGHRS, CDR2 YFSETQ. This CDR3 contains 14 residues. The germline V and J ends were trimmed by 5 bases and 1 base, with 9 bases remaining between them. This chain's CDR3 is CASRAGRTNEKLFF. For the CDR3, the DNA is TGCGCCAGCAGGGCAGGGAGAACTAATGAAAAACTGTTTTTT.

This clonotype has a handful of counts. The J gene is TRBJ2-7, the V gene TRBV29-1; D might be TRBD2 (7 bases). Trimming stripped 5 bases from V and 0 bases from J, with 11 bases between. The CDR3 length is 13 residues. The germline gives CDR1 SQVTM, CDR2 ANQGSEA. The CDR3 nucleotides are TGCAGCGTTAGGGGGGGGCCCTCCTACGAGCAGTACTTC. It is translated as CSVRGGPSYEQYF.

The sample holds many counts of this clonotype. The J gene is TRBJ1-2, the V gene TRBV12-3 or TRBV12-4; no reliable D call. The CDR3 sequence is 14 residues long. The V end was cut by 2 bases, the J end by 5 bases, with 12 bases between. This CDR3 reads CASSLSGRNYGYTF. CDR3 DNA sequence: TGTGCCAGCAGTTTAAGTGGCAGAAATTATGGCTACACCTTC.

The chain uses TRBV7-2 and TRBJ1-1; D call uncertain. The germline gives CDR1 SGHTA, CDR2 FQGNSA. There are 13 residues in the CDR3. V was pared by 2 bases and J by 1 base, with 5 bases between. In DNA, the CDR3 is TGTGCCAGCAGCTTATATCCGAACACTGAAGCTTTCTTT. This translates into CASSLYPNTEAFF.

The J gene is TRBJ1-3, the V gene TRBV20-1, with D hard to call. V gave up 6 bases and J gave up 0 bases, with 12 bases separating them. Looked up from germline, CDR1 is DFQATT and CDR2 is SNEGSKA (reference sequence). This CDR3 contains 14 residues. The CDR3 loop is CSALDGSSGNTIYF. The CDR3 coding sequence is TGCAGTGCCCTCGACGGTAGCTCTGGAAACACCATATATTTT.

This clonotype came up once. The chain is built from TRBV5-1 and TRBJ2-7; a weak D match, TRBD1 (6 bases). Looked up from germline, CDR1 is SGHRS and CDR2 is YFSETQ. V was pared by 3 bases and J by 2 bases, with 15 bases between. This CDR3 is built from 15 residues. CDR3 protein: CASSWTFGGAYEQYF. The CDR3 DNA reads as TGCGCCAGCAGCTGGACCTTTGGGGGCGCCTACGAGCAGTACTTC.

The chain joins TRBV4-1 to TRBJ2-4, with a weak D call TRBD1 (6 bases). The CDR3 length is 17 residues. In germline, CDR1 is MGHRA, CDR2 YSYEKL. The V end was cut by 1 base, the J end by 0 bases, with 13 bases between. The CDR3 DNA reads TGCGCCAGCAGCCAAGCCCGACAGGAACTAGCCAAAAACATTCAGTACTTC. Encoded protein: CASSQARQELAKNIQYF.

This clonotype was observed many times. The V call is TRBV7-2, the J call TRBJ2-3; a weak D match, TRBD2 (5 bases). Trimming cost V 4 bases and J 4 bases, with 9 bases left between them. CDR1 is SGHTA and CDR2 is FQGNSA in the germline V gene. The CDR3 is 13 residues long. The CDR3 DNA sequence: TGTGCCAGCAGCTCCCGGGGTGCAGATACGCAGTATTTT. Protein sequence: CASSSRGADTQYF. The complete variable domain, with remaining parts taken from reference TRBV7-2 and TRBJ2-3, reads GAGVSQSPSNKVTEKGKDVELRCDPISGHTALYWYRQSLGQGLEFLIYFQGNSAPDKSGLPSDRFSAERTGGSVSTLTIQRTQQEDSAVYLCASSSRGADTQYFGPGTRLTVL.

The V call is TRBV5-1, the J call TRBJ2-7, with D possibly being TRBD1 or TRBD2 (5 bases each). The length of the CDR3 is 14 residues. V shed 3 bases and J shed 0 bases, with 10 bases lying between them. Germline loops: CDR1 SGHRS, CDR2 YFSETQ. CDR3 sequence (DNA): TGCGCCAGCAGCTGGGGGACGGACTCCTACGAGCAGTACTTC. Translated, it gives CASSWGTDSYEQYF.

This clonotype has more than one count but fewer than ten. The chain links TRBV20-1 to TRBJ2-3, with 10 positions matching TRBD2. The CDR3 runs to 15 residues. V gave up 6 bases and J gave up 1 base; unmatched junction bases: 7. Germline assignment: CDR1 DFQATT and CDR2 SNEGSKA (reference sequence). The CDR3 nucleotides read TGCAGTGCACCAGCGGGAGGGCGTCGCACAGATACGCAGTATTTT. This sequence encodes CSAPAGGRRTDTQYF.

The chain links TRBV6-2 or TRBV6-3 to TRBJ2-2, with 14 bases aligning to TRBD2. The CDR3 is made up of 15 amino acids. Germline loops: CDR1 MNHEY, CDR2 SVGEGT. V was clipped by 5 bases and J by 5 bases; unmatched bases: 1. CDR3 residues: CASSGTSGSTGELFF. The CDR3, as DNA: TGTGCCAGCAGTGGGACTAGCGGGAGTACCGGGGAGCTGTTTTTT.

This chain links TRBV6-5 with TRBJ2-5; 9 bases are a match to TRBD2. V lost 0 bases to trimming and J lost 5 bases; unmatched junction nucleotides: 10. This CDR3 is 17 amino acids long. Per the germline V gene, CDR1 is MNHEY and CDR2 is SVGAGI. CDR3 in DNA: TGTGCCAGCAGTTACTCGAGCGGGGGGCCACTAGGGGAGACCCAGTACTTC. This gives the protein CASSYSSGGPLGETQYF.

The chain employs TRBV29-1 and TRBJ2-3, with D possibly being TRBD1 or TRBD2 (6 bases each). Germline lookup yields CDR1 SQVTM and CDR2 ANQGSEA. The CDR3 is made up of 14 amino acids. V lost 4 bases to trimming and J lost 5 bases, with 16 bases between them. CDR3 protein: CSVVAGGLGDTQYF. The CDR3 DNA follows: TGCAGCGTTGTTGCTGGGGGGCTTGGAGATACGCAGTATTTT.

The sample holds many counts of this clonotype. This chain joins TRBV15 and TRBJ2-1, with 10 bases that match TRBD1. The J segment lost 4 bases and the V segment lost 1 base, leaving 7 bases of the junction unmatched. Germline CDR1 reads LNHNV; CDR2 reads YYDKDF (reference sequence). There are 17 residues in the CDR3. The CDR3 region has the DNA TGTGCCACCAGCAGAGTAAACCGGGACAGGGGATACAATGAGCAGTTCTTC. Residues: CATSRVNRDRGYNEQFF.